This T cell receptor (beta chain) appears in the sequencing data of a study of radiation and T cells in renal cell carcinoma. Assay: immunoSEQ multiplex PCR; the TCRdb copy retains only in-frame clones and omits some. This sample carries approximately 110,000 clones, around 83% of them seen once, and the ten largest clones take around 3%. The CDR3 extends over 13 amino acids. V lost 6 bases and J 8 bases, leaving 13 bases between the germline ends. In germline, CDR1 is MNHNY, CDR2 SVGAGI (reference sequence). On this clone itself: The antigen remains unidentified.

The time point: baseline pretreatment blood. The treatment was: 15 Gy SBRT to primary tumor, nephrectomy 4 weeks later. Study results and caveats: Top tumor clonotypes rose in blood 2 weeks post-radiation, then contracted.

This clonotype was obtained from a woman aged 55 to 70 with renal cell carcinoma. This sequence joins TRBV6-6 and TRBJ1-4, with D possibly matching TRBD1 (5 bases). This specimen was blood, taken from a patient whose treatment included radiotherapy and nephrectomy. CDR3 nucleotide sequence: TGTGCCAGCAGGAGGGCGGGGGGGGAAAAACTGTTTTTT. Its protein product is CASRRAGGEKLFF.